Listed below are T cell receptor beta chains from one sample, sequenced in a study of blood T cell repertoires in COVID-19. Repertoires were generated with immunoSEQ multiplex PCR, while TCRdb's copy carries only in-frame clones and drops some. The repertoire has some 200,000 clones, 65% to 90% of them found once; the top ten carry 9.5% to 10%. Sequenced: peripheral blood. The receptors come from a man aged 50 to 59 with active or convalescent COVID-19. The CDR3 runs from the conserved cysteine through the conserved F or W. D genes are given only for firm matches. For some rows the clone size is stated as once, few or many, or as a class when expanded; others skip it.

d_gene	j_gene	v_gene	abundance	CDR3aa	CDR3nt
-	TRBJ1-6	TRBV4-1	-	CASSQGGLSYNSPLHF	TGCGCCAGCAGCCAAGGGGGCCTCTCCTATAATTCACCCCTCCACTTT
TRBD2	TRBJ2-7	TRBV11-2	-	CASSPLGLAGGRYEQYF	TGTGCCAGCAGCCCCCTGGGTCTAGCGGGAGGTCGCTACGAGCAGTACTTC
-	TRBJ2-2	TRBV24-1	few	CATSTWTGMNTGELFF	TGTGCCACCAGCACATGGACGGGAATGAACACCGGGGAGCTGTTTTTT
TRBD2	TRBJ2-3	TRBV5-1	-	CASSLALTSGGGTDTQYF	TGCGCCAGCAGCTTGGCCCTTACTAGCGGGGGGGGAACAGATACGCAGTATTTT
TRBD1	TRBJ1-5	TRBV10-3	-	CAISEDRGVSNQPQHF	TGTGCCATCAGTGAAGACAGGGGGGTAAGCAATCAGCCCCAGCATTTT
TRBD1	TRBJ1-2	TRBV29-1	-	CSVEDGGQLGYTF	TGCAGCGTTGAAGATGGGGGACAGCTTGGCTACACCTTC
-	TRBJ1-3	TRBV14	-	CASSPGRGNTIYF	TGTGCCAGCAGCCCCGGGAGAGGAAACACCATATATTTT
-	TRBJ2-3	TRBV5-1	-	CASSPQTANTDTQYF	TGCGCCAGCAGCCCTCAGACAGCTAACACAGATACGCAGTATTTT
-	TRBJ1-2	TRBV28	-	CASSPRMDSNYGYTF	TGTGCCAGCAGCCCAAGGATGGACAGTAACTATGGCTACACCTTC
TRBD1	TRBJ1-2	TRBV20-1	-	CSASGRAGTGGVYGYTF	TGCAGTGCTAGTGGTAGGGCAGGGACAGGGGGCGTTTATGGCTACACCTTC
TRBD1	TRBJ1-5	TRBV28	-	CASSLGQGVHYSNQPQHF	TGTGCCAGCAGTTTGGGGCAGGGGGTTCACTATAGCAATCAGCCCCAGCATTTT
-	TRBJ2-3	TRBV12-3/TRBV12-4	-	CASSSDTDTQYF	TGTGCCAGCAGCTCAGACACAGATACGCAGTATTTT
-	TRBJ1-5	TRBV4-3	-	CASSQFTGIPQHF	TGCGCCAGCAGCCAATTTACAGGGATCCCCCAGCATTTT
TRBD1	TRBJ1-1	TRBV3-1/TRBV3-2	-	CASSQVGTGNNTEAFF	TGTGCCAGCAGCCAAGTAGGGACAGGGAACAACACTGAAGCTTTCTTT
-	TRBJ1-4	TRBV11-2	-	CASSLTGVFEEWNEKLFF	TGTGCCAGCAGCCTGACCGGGGTGTTTGAAGAGTGGAATGAAAAACTGTTTTTT
-	TRBJ1-3	TRBV28	-	CASSLNGGTIYF	TGTGCCAGCAGTTTAAACGGGGGCACCATATATTTT
TRBD1	TRBJ1-2	TRBV4-3	once	CASSQDRRGQFGYTF	TGCGCCAGCAGCCAAGATCGCAGGGGGCAATTTGGCTACACCTTC
-	TRBJ2-2	TRBV27	-	CASSLIRVVFPNTGELFF	TGTGCCAGCAGTTTGATCAGGGTGGTATTTCCGAACACCGGGGAGCTGTTTTTT
-	TRBJ2-6	TRBV9	-	CASTTRVAGANVLTF	TGTGCCAGCACCACGCGGGTGGCTGGGGCCAACGTCCTGACTTTC
-	TRBJ1-5	TRBV4-1	-	CASSPGHRSNQPQHF	TGCGCCAGCAGCCCCGGACACCGAAGCAATCAGCCCCAGCATTTT
TRBD2	TRBJ2-2	TRBV7-2	once	CASSLEREGTGELFF	TGTGCCAGCAGCTTAGAGCGGGAGGGGACCGGGGAGCTGTTTTTT
TRBD1	TRBJ1-1	TRBV5-6	-	CASSRSSRGTEAFF	TGTGCCAGCAGCCGCTCCAGCAGGGGGACTGAAGCTTTCTTT
-	TRBJ2-7	TRBV7-8	few	CASSLVGPYEQYF	TGTGCCAGCAGCTTAGTGGGCCCCTACGAGCAGTACTTC
TRBD2	TRBJ2-7	TRBV18	-	CASSPPGTRSSYEQYF	TGTGCCAGCTCACCACCCGGGACTAGGAGCTCCTACGAGCAGTACTTC
TRBD1	TRBJ1-5	TRBV28	-	CASSSPGTGPFNQPQHF	TGTGCCAGCAGTTCCCCCGGGACAGGGCCTTTCAATCAGCCCCAGCATTTT
-	TRBJ2-1	TRBV5-8	-	CASSLNPSNEQFF	TGTGCCAGCAGCTTGAATCCTTCCAATGAGCAGTTCTTC